The entry that follows covers one T cell receptor beta chain sequence. This clonotype was counted ten times or more. Its recognized antigen is unknown. Base qualities are not recorded, but no much larger clone differs from it by a single base. The source of the sample is a study of glioma-infiltrating T cells (dated by TCRdb to between 2015 and 2016). Context from the whole study: Sequencing of TCR alpha- and beta-chain repertoires was performed on glioma tissue, on non-neoplastic brain tissue, and on matched peripheral blood mononuclear cells. To gauge divergence between tissue and blood T-cell populations, every tissue-infiltrating repertoire was compared against the peripheral blood repertoire from the same patient. Three low-grade glioma patients, about 8 primary glioblastoma patients and three non-glioma patients contributing non-neoplastic brain tissue were included in the paired cohort. General conclusions and limits of the study: Only a very small number of CDR3 sequences turned up in both tissue and blood, a result put down to high CDR3 diversity combined with limited sampling. VJ-independent divergence between tissue and blood was found to be below expectation in non-neoplastic patients but above expectation in all gliomas, particularly low-grade gliomas. Small numbers underpinned the group comparisons: several glioblastoma patients, three low-grade glioma patients and three non-neoplastic patients.

TCR alpha and beta CDR3 regions were amplified with the iRepertoire nested amplicon-rescue multiplex PCR (arm-PCR) platform from RNA. One-step reverse transcription and amplification used roughly 90-400 ng of tissue mRNA or PBMC total RNA as input. Following bead purification, Illumina adapters were added through a secondary multiplex PCR, and the libraries were then gel-purified between 200 and 400 bp. The libraries contained internal 6-nucleotide barcodes that were used for demultiplexing. Sequencing of libraries was performed on an Illumina MiSeq with 2x220 or 2x250 nucleotide paired-end reads. The original pipeline was this. FLASH 1.2.11 was used to merge paired reads, and BWA-MEM then aligned the reads to the GRCh37 human genome before TRA and TRB reads were extracted. For V and J assignment, an IMGT-derived reference of cassette sequences and CDR3 motifs that included pseudogenes was used. Reads were translated in three frames, and productive CDR3s were defined as those with a C...FGXG motif and no stop codons. Clonotypes were defined as unique combinations of V-J cassette pair and CDR3 amino acid sequence. Filtering of reads was based on Hamming distance, with the threshold set by the sequence error rate of each sample in mapped regions. The public reads were reanalyzed by TCRdb: fastp trimming at Q25, MiXCR alignment, in-frame beta chains only. Here each entry gathers all rows of one CDR3 protein and keeps the most common genes and DNA. The V and J calls and clone size are TCRdb's, not the authors'. In this sample the table shows about 130,000 distinct CDR3 sequences, roughly 23% of which occur a single time. The ten most abundant clones make up 15% of the sample.

The TCR originated in a human donor with low-grade glioma or glioblastoma, undergoing nonglioma brain surgery, or in good health (not recorded which). The sequenced material came from glioma tissue, nonneoplastic brain tissue, or PBMCs (not recorded which).

This receptor has the CDR3 CASSQGLGLAPNEQFF. The nucleotide sequence reads TGTGCCAGCAGCCAAGGGCTGGGACTAGCTCCCAATGAGCAGTTCTTC. The chain employs TRBV4-2 and TRBJ2-1, and TRBD2 matches 9 of the central bases. The CDR3 runs 16 residues from the cysteine to the phenylalanine. Left in the record is the CDR3 DNA by itself, 48 bases read in frame from the first base. From V the trimming removes 1 base and from J it removes 6 bases, while the gene matches leave 7 bases of the junction unaccounted for. CDR1 is given as LGHNA and CDR2 as YNFKEQ, both from the germline V gene.